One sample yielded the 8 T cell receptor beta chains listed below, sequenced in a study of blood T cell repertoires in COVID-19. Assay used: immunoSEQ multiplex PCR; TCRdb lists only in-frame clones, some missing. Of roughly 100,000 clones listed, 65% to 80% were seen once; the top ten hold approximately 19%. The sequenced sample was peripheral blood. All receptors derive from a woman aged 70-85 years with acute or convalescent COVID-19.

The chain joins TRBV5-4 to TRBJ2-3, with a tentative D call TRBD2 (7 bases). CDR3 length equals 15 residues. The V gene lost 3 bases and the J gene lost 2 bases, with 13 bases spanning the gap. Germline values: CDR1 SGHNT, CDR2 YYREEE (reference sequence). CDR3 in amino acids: CASSSAGGLTDTQYF. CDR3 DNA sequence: TGTGCCAGCAGCTCCGCCGGGGGGCTCACAGATACGCAGTATTTT.

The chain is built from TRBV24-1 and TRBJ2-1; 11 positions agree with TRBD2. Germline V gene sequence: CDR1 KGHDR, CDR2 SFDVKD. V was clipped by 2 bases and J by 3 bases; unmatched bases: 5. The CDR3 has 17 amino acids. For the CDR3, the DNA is TGTGCCACCAGTGATTCTACTAGCGGGGGTATCTACAATGAGCAGTTCTTC. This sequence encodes CATSDSTSGGIYNEQFF.

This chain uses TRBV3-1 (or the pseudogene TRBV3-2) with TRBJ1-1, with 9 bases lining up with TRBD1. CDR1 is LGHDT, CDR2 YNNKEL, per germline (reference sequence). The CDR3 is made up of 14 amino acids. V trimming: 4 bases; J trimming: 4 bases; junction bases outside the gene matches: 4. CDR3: CASSLGQGPTEAFF. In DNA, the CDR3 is TGTGCCAGCAGCCTGGGACAGGGACCCACTGAAGCTTTCTTT.

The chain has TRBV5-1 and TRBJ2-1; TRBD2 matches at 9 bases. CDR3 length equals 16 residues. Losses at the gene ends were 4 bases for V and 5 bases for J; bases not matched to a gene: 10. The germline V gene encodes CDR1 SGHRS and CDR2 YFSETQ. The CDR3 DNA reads TGCGCCAGCAGCCCGGTAGGCGGGGGGGCTAACAATGAGCAGTTCTTC. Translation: CASSPVGGGANNEQFF.

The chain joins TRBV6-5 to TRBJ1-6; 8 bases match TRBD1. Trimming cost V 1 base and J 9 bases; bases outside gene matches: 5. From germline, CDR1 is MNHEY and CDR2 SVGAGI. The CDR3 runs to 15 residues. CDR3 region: CASSYFQGALSPLHF. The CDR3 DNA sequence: TGTGCCAGCAGTTACTTCCAGGGGGCGCTTTCACCCCTCCACTTT.

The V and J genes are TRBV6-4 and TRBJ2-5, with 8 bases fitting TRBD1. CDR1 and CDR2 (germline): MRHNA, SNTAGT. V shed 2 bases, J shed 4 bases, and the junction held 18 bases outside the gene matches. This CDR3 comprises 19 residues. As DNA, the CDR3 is TGTGCCAGCAGTGACCTACAGGGCTTGGACAGGGCTCTCCGAGAGACCCAGTACTTC. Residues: CASSDLQGLDRALRETQYF.

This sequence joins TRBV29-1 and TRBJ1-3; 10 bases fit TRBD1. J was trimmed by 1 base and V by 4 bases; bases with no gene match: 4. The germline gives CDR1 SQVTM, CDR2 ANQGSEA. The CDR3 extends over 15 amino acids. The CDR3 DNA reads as TGCAGCGTTGGGACAGGGGGATCTTCTGGAAACACCATATATTTT. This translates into CSVGTGGSSGNTIYF.

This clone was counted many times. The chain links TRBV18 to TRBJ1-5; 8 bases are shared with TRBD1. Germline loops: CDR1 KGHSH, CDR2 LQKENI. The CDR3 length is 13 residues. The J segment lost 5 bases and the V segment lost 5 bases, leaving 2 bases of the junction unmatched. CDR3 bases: TGTGCCAGCTCAGGACAGGGCCATCAGCCCCAGCATTTT. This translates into CASSGQGHQPQHF.